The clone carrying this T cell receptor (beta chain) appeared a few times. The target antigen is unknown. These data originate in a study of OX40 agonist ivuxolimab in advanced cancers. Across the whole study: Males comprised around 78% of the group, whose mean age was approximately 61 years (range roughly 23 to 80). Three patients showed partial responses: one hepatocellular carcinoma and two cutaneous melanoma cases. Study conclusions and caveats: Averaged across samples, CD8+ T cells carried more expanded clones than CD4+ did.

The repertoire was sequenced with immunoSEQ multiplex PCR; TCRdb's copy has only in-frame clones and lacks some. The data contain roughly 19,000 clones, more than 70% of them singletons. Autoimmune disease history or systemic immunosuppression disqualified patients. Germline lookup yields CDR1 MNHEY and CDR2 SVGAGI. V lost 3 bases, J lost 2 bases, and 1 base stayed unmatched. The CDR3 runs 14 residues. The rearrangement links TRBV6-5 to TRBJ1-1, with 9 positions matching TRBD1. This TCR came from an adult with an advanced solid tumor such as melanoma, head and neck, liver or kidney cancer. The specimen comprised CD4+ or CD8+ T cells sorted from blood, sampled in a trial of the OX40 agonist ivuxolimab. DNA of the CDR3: TGTGCCAGCAGTTATACAGGGGGCAACACTGAAGCTTTCTTT. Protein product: CASSYTGGNTEAFF.